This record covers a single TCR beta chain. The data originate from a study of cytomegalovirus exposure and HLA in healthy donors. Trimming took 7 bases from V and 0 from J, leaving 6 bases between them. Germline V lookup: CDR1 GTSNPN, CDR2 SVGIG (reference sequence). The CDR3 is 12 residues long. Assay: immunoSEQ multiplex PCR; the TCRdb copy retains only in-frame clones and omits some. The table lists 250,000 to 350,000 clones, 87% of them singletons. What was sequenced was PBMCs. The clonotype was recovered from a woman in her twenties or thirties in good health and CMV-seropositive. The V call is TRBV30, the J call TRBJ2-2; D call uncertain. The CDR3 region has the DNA TGTGCCTACGGGCCGAACACCGGGGAGCTGTTTTTT. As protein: CAYGPNTGELFF. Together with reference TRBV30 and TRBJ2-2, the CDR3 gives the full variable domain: SQTIHQWPATLVQPVGSPLSLECTVEGTSNPNLYWYRQAAGRGLQLLFYSVGIGQISSEVPQNLSASRPQDRQFILSSKKLLLSDSGFYLCAYGPNTGELFFGEGSRLTVL.